Presented here are 27 T cell receptor beta chains from one specimen sequenced in a study of blood T cell repertoires in COVID-19. The repertoire was sequenced with immunoSEQ multiplex PCR; TCRdb's copy has only in-frame clones and lacks some. The repertoire holds 410,000 or so clones, with around 91% as singletons. Sequenced input: peripheral blood. The receptor source for this set is a woman in her forties with COVID-19, enrolled during active disease.

The chain couples TRBV27 to TRBJ1-2, with D possibly being TRBD1 (5 bases). The V end was cut by 5 bases, the J end by 6 bases, with 22 bases between. Germline V gene lookup returns CDR1 MNHEY and CDR2 SMNVEV (reference sequence). The length of the CDR3 is 16 residues. The CDR3 sequence: CASSLLPGGLGDGYTF. CDR3 bases: TGTGCCAGCAGTCTATTGCCGGGGGGTCTGGGGGATGGCTACACCTTC.

The rearrangement links TRBV19 to TRBJ2-3, with D possibly TRBD1 on 6 matching bases. The CDR3 length is 15 residues. The V end lost 4 bases, the J end lost 2 bases, and 13 bases lay between the germline ends. Germline assignment: CDR1 LNHDA and CDR2 SQIVND (reference sequence). The CDR3: CASSKGQTDTDTQYF. The CDR3 DNA sequence: TGTGCCAGTAGTAAAGGACAGACGGACACAGATACGCAGTATTTT.

This clone was observed a single time. Additional DNA sequences in this sample encode the identical CDR3. The rearrangement joins TRBV5-1 to TRBJ2-3, with 10 bases aligning to TRBD2. The ends lost 2 bases at V and 3 bases at J; junction bases unmatched: 3. The CDR3 is made up of 15 amino acids. CDR1 is SGHRS and CDR2 is YFSETQ in the germline V gene. The CDR3 reads CASSFASGRTDTQYF. The CDR3 DNA follows: TGCGCCAGCAGCTTTGCTAGCGGGAGAACAGATACGCAGTATTTT.

In DNA, the CDR3 is TGTGCCGTGGGAGTACTAGCGGCGAACACCGGGGAGCTGTTTTTT. Translating it yields CAVGVLAANTGELFF. The chain recombines TRBV10-3 with TRBJ2-2; TRBD2 aligns across 8 bases. Germline V CDR1 and CDR2: ENHRY, SYGVKD. Trimming took 11 bases from V and 0 from J; bases not matched to a gene: 8. The CDR3 loop spans 15 amino acids.

V usage is TRBV14 and J usage is TRBJ1-4, with D maybe TRBD1 (6 bases). With 0 bases removed from V and 12 bases from J, the gap between germline ends came to 11 bases. The CDR3 runs to 13 residues. Germline V CDR1 and CDR2: SGHDN, FVKESK. The CDR3 sequence: CASSQELTGQLFF. The CDR3 nucleotides are TGTGCCAGCAGCCAAGAATTAACAGGGCAACTGTTTTTT. The full variable domain, in which reference TRBV14 and TRBJ1-4 provide the parts outside the CDR3, is EAGVTQFPSHSVIEKGQTVTLRCDPISGHDNLYWYRRVMGKEIKFLLHFVKESKQDESGMPNNRFLAERTGGTYSTLKVQPAELEDSGVYFCASSQELTGQLFFGSGTQLSVL.

In this sample, this clone turned up once. J is TRBJ1-2 and V is TRBV9, with 8 positions matching TRBD1. The trim removed 4 bases at V and 2 bases at J, leaving 7 bases unmatched. Germline CDR1 reads SGDLS; CDR2 reads YYNGEE. CDR3 length: 15 residues. The CDR3 nucleotides read TGTGCCAGCAGCCCATGGACAGGGATGAACTATGGCTACACCTTC. Translation gives CASSPWTGMNYGYTF.

J is TRBJ2-1 and V is TRBV6-2 or TRBV6-3, with 12 bases matching TRBD2. With V trimmed by 6 bases and J by 6 bases, 6 bases remained unmatched. The germline V gene has CDR1 MNHEY and CDR2 SVGEGT. The CDR3 is 15 residues long. The CDR3 sequence is CASSHGLAGLNEQFF. The CDR3 DNA sequence: TGTGCCAGCAGCCACGGACTAGCGGGGCTCAATGAGCAGTTCTTC.

The chain is built from TRBV7-9 and TRBJ2-7; possible D gene TRBD2, 5 bases. This CDR3 is 11 amino acids long. CDR1 and CDR2 from the germline V gene are SEHNR and FQNEAQ (reference sequence). The V end was cut by 5 bases, the J end by 7 bases, with 9 bases between. The CDR3 protein is CASSVRDEQYF. The CDR3 region has the DNA TGTGCCAGCAGCGTCCGGGATGAGCAGTACTTC.

For this clone: This sample includes further DNA sequences coding for the same CDR3. The J gene is TRBJ1-2, the V gene TRBV24-1; 8 nucleotides match TRBD1. The CDR3 is 14 amino acids. The germline gives CDR1 KGHDR, CDR2 SFDVKD. J was trimmed by 8 bases and V by 2 bases; bases with no gene match: 6. The CDR3 sequence is CATSDSDRVGGYTF. The CDR3 DNA follows: TGTGCCACCAGTGATTCGGACAGGGTTGGCGGCTACACCTTC.

The gene calls are TRBV18 and TRBJ2-1; tentative D call: TRBD2 (6 bases). The V end was cut by 0 bases, the J end by 5 bases, with 11 bases between. The CDR3 runs to 15 residues. The germline CDR1 and CDR2 sequences are KGHSH and LQKENI. The CDR3 sequence is CASSPPGWGDNEQFF. The CDR3, as DNA: TGTGCCAGCTCACCACCGGGATGGGGGGACAATGAGCAGTTCTTC.

The chain employs TRBV7-9 and TRBJ1-1; weak D call: TRBD1 (5 bases). The CDR3 is 13 residues long. Germline CDR1 is SEHNR and CDR2 is FQNEAQ (reference sequence). V lost 1 base and J lost 5, with 8 bases in between. CDR3 region: CASSLEKGTEAFF. CDR3 in DNA: TGTGCCAGCAGCTTAGAGAAGGGGACTGAAGCTTTCTTT.

The J gene is TRBJ1-6, the V gene TRBV29-1; D is possibly TRBD1 (5 bases). CDR3 size: 13 residues. Per the germline V gene, CDR1 is SQVTM and CDR2 is ANQGSEA. Between the trimmed V and J ends, which lost 4 bases and 7 bases, there was a span of 11 bases. CDR3 residues: CSVGQGWNSPLHF. The CDR3 DNA reads TGCAGCGTTGGGCAGGGCTGGAATTCACCCCTCCACTTT.

The J gene is TRBJ1-4, the V gene TRBV27; TRBD1 matches at 10 bases. CDR3 length: 14 amino acids. Germline V gene sequence: CDR1 MNHEY, CDR2 SMNVEV (reference sequence). The V segment lost 8 bases and the J segment 3 bases; nucleotides outside the gene matches: 3. The CDR3 loop reads CASGDRGPNEKLFF. The CDR3 DNA reads TGTGCCAGCGGGGACAGGGGCCCTAATGAAAAACTGTTTTTT.

V and J are TRBV19 and TRBJ1-5; D is perhaps TRBD1 (5 bases). V gave up 6 bases and J gave up 3 bases, with 15 bases separating them. The V gene's germline CDR1 is LNHDA and CDR2 SQIVND (reference sequence). This CDR3 is built from 15 residues. The CDR3 loop reads CASRRQSNNNQPQHF. The CDR3 DNA is TGTGCCAGTAGACGACAGTCGAACAACAATCAGCCCCAGCATTTT.

The J gene is TRBJ1-5, the V gene TRBV5-3, with TRBD1 as a possible D gene (6 bases). TRBV5-3 is given ORF status, its function remaining uncertain. V lost 3 bases and J 3 bases, leaving 16 bases between the germline ends. This CDR3 has 16 amino acids. DNA for the CDR3: TGTGCCAGAAGCTCCGAAAGGGGGATCCCCAATCAGCCCCAGCATTTT. This translates into CARSSERGIPNQPQHF.

The chain carries TRBV2 and TRBJ2-7, with D possibly being TRBD1 (5 bases). The V gene lost 8 bases and the J gene lost 3 bases, with 11 bases spanning the gap. The CDR3 has 12 residues. Germline-derived CDR1 and CDR2 are SNHLY and FYNNEI. Here the CDR3 DNA reads TGTGCCAGCCGCGACAGACTCTACGAGCAGTACTTC. This codes for CASRDRLYEQYF.

In its sample, this clone was seen a few times. This sequence joins TRBV6-2 or TRBV6-3 and TRBJ1-5, with D possibly being TRBD1 (6 bases). The CDR3 is 16 amino acids. V lost 6 bases to trimming and J lost 0 bases, with 15 bases between them. Germline CDR1 and CDR2: MNHEY and SVGEGT. In nucleotides, the CDR3 is TGTGCCAGCAGCCCCGGGACACCTAATAGCAATCAGCCCCAGCATTTT. Its translation is CASSPGTPNSNQPQHF.

In its sample, this clone was seen once. The chain has TRBV7-6 and TRBJ1-2; possibly TRBD1 for D (5 bases). The V and J ends lost 0 bases and 4 bases respectively, with 15 bases between them. This CDR3 is 16 amino acids long. Germline V lookup: CDR1 SGHVS, CDR2 FNYEAQ. In DNA, the CDR3 is TGTGCCAGCAGCTTAGCTCCTGGGGGGTTTGGCTATGGCTACACCTTC. It codes for CASSLAPGGFGYGYTF.

The chain joins TRBV9 to TRBJ2-7; 8 bases map to TRBD1. The germline V gene has CDR1 SGDLS and CDR2 YYNGEE. The CDR3 contains 15 residues. V lost 3 bases and J lost 4; bases outside the gene matches: 9. The DNA of the CDR3 is TGTGCCAGCAGCGCAAGACAGGGGATGTCGTACGAGCAGTACTTC. Encoded protein: CASSARQGMSYEQYF.

V gene TRBV5-4 combines with J gene TRBJ2-3; weak D call: TRBD2 (6 bases). Trimming removed 4 bases at V and 2 bases at J, with 14 bases between. The CDR3 length is 15 residues. Per germline, CDR1 SGHNT and CDR2 YYREEE (reference sequence). Written as DNA, the CDR3 is TGTGCCAGCAGCCCGGGGAGCGGGTCCACAGATACGCAGTATTTT. It is translated as CASSPGSGSTDTQYF.

The chain joins TRBV18 to TRBJ2-5; 8 nucleotides line up with TRBD1. Germline CDR1 reads KGHSH; CDR2 reads LQKENI. V was pared by 3 bases and J by 5 bases, with 20 bases of the junction left unmatched. The CDR3 contains 19 residues. The CDR3: CASSPWPPTGALRGETQYF. CDR3 sequence (DNA): TGTGCCAGCTCACCTTGGCCCCCGACAGGGGCCTTACGGGGGGAGACCCAGTACTTC.

V and J are TRBV28 and TRBJ1-5; D uncertain. This CDR3 spans 14 amino acids. V was shortened by 2 bases and J by 1 base, with 6 bases between the two germline ends. Germline CDR1 and CDR2: MDHEN and SYDVKM. The CDR3 protein is CASSLSESNQPQHF. The CDR3 bases are TGTGCCAGCAGTTTAAGTGAGAGCAATCAGCCCCAGCATTTT.

The chain has TRBV11-3 and TRBJ2-3; 12 bases are a match to TRBD2. This CDR3 is 16 amino acids long. V shed 1 base, J shed 7 bases, and the junction held 6 bases outside the gene matches. The germline CDR1 and CDR2 sequences are SGHNT and YENEEA. The CDR3 loop is CASSLGLAGARNTQYF. The CDR3 DNA reads TGTGCCAGCAGCTTAGGACTAGCGGGGGCCAGGAATACGCAGTATTTT.

The gene calls are TRBV9 and TRBJ2-1; 9 bases are shared with TRBD1. In germline, CDR1 is SGDLS, CDR2 YYNGEE. V lost 4 bases to trimming and J lost 2 bases; unmatched junction nucleotides: 19. The CDR3 is 20 amino acids. CDR3 protein: CASSTPGGTGWSGTYNEQFF. The CDR3 nucleotides read TGTGCCAGCAGCACTCCAGGGGGGACAGGGTGGTCCGGGACCTACAATGAGCAGTTCTTC.

The rearrangement uses TRBV18 and TRBJ1-2; 7 bases map to TRBD1. In germline, CDR1 is KGHSH, CDR2 LQKENI. V trimming: 1 base; J trimming: 7 bases; junction bases outside the gene matches: 9. The CDR3 spans 15 residues. The CDR3 region is CASSPRAGGETGYTF. DNA of the CDR3: TGTGCCAGCTCACCACGGGCAGGGGGAGAAACTGGCTACACCTTC.

This chain uses TRBV5-4 with TRBJ1-1, with D perhaps TRBD1 (5 bases). CDR1 and CDR2 from the germline V gene are SGHNT and YYREEE (reference sequence). Trimming removed 4 bases from V and 3 bases from J, with 22 bases in between. The CDR3 covers 17 residues. CDR3 residues: CASSLKNGGGIDTEAFF. CDR3 nucleotide sequence: TGTGCCAGCAGCCTAAAGAACGGGGGTGGGATTGACACTGAAGCTTTCTTT.

The rearrangement joins TRBV30 to TRBJ2-5; 8 nucleotides agree with TRBD2. The V gene end was trimmed by 0 bases and the J gene end by 4 bases; junction bases not matched to a gene: 7. This CDR3 is built from 15 residues. CDR1 is GTSNPN, CDR2 SVGIG, per germline (reference sequence). The CDR3 protein is CAWSVEAGVAETQYF. In DNA, the CDR3 is TGTGCCTGGAGTGTAGAAGCGGGAGTAGCAGAGACCCAGTACTTC.